A single sample gave rise to the 12 T cell receptor beta chains below, sequenced in a study of cytotoxic CD8 clonotypes in ibrutinib-treated CLL. Assay used: immunoSEQ multiplex PCR; TCRdb lists only in-frame clones, some missing. The sample includes some 300,000 clones, about 80% of them seen just once. Sequenced material: PBMCs, taken before ibrutinib treatment. The receptors were gathered from a human donor with chronic lymphocytic leukemia.

In nucleotides, the CDR3 is TGTGCCAGCAGTTACAGCCCAGGACAGTCCTACGAGCAGTACTTC. Translating it yields CASSYSPGQSYEQYF. The genes are TRBV6-6 and TRBJ2-7, with a possible D match to TRBD1 (6 bases). Trimming took 2 bases from V and 1 from J, leaving 12 bases between them. Per the germline V gene, CDR1 is MNHNY and CDR2 is SVGAGI (reference sequence). The CDR3 has 15 residues.

In its sample, this clone was seen a few times. V is TRBV30 and J is TRBJ1-1; D gene unclear. CDR1 and CDR2 (germline): GTSNPN, SVGIG (reference sequence). Trimming cost V 0 bases and J 2 bases, with 7 bases left between them. The CDR3 is 13 amino acids. CDR3: CAWSVWGNTEAFF. The CDR3, as DNA: TGTGCCTGGAGTGTCTGGGGAAACACTGAAGCTTTCTTT.

The rearrangement joins TRBV19 to TRBJ1-1; no reliable D call. The CDR3 has 15 residues. The V end was cut by 6 bases, the J end by 1 base, with 15 bases between. The germline gives CDR1 LNHDA, CDR2 SQIVND (reference sequence). CDR3 DNA: TGTGCCAGTAGAGCCTTAGGTTCAGGGAACACTGAAGCTTTCTTT. This encodes CASRALGSGNTEAFF.

Only one count was recorded for this clone. This chain uses TRBV5-4 with TRBJ1-1; TRBD1 matches at 9 bases. CDR3 length equals 14 residues. V was clipped by 4 bases and J by 6 bases; unmatched bases: 7. Germline CDR1 is SGHNT and CDR2 is YYREEE (reference sequence). CDR3 sequence reads: CASSPNRGLAEAFF. CDR3 DNA: TGTGCCAGCAGCCCAAACAGGGGGCTGGCTGAAGCTTTCTTT.

The rearrangement links TRBV29-1 to TRBJ2-3; 7 positions match TRBD2. CDR1 is SQVTM and CDR2 is ANQGSEA in the germline V gene. This CDR3 has 15 amino acids. With V trimmed by 4 bases and J by 2 bases, 9 bases remained unmatched. CDR3 bases: TGCAGCGTTGTCCTAGCGGCCCTAGTCACAGATACGCAGTATTTT. This gives the protein CSVVLAALVTDTQYF.

The V and J genes are TRBV5-1 and TRBJ2-3; 10 nucleotides match TRBD1. J gave up 5 bases and V 4 bases, and 10 bases lay outside the gene matches. Germline CDR1 and CDR2: SGHRS and YFSETQ. This CDR3 region has 16 residues. The CDR3 coding sequence is TGCGCCAGCAGCCTACAATCGACAGGGGGCGAAGATACGCAGTATTTT. Translating it yields CASSLQSTGGEDTQYF.

J is TRBJ2-3 and V is TRBV12-5, with D unresolved. Germline V gives CDR1 LGHNT, CDR2 FRNRAP. Between the trimmed V and J ends, which lost 2 bases and 2 bases, there was a span of 14 bases. CDR3 length: 16 residues. This CDR3 is CASGLQRAAFTDTQYF. As DNA, the CDR3 is TGTGCTAGTGGTTTGCAACGGGCAGCATTCACAGATACGCAGTATTTT.

In this sample, this clone turned up a few times. The chain links TRBV4-1 to TRBJ2-7; no definite D call. Trimming pared 6 bases from V and 0 bases from J, leaving 9 bases between. The CDR3 runs 13 residues. Germline loops: CDR1 MGHRA, CDR2 YSYEKL. The CDR3 DNA sequence: TGCGCCAGCAGTCCGATGAGCTCCTACGAGCAGTACTTC. Its protein is CASSPMSSYEQYF.

The chain joins TRBV7-9 to TRBJ1-4; D uncertain. Trimming stripped 4 bases from V and 1 base from J, with 7 bases between. In germline, CDR1 is SEHNR, CDR2 FQNEAQ (reference sequence). This CDR3 spans 14 amino acids. CDR3 DNA: TGTGCCAGCAGCTGGCGGGGAACTAATGAAAAACTGTTTTTT. Protein product: CASSWRGTNEKLFF.

As for this clone: Other DNA sequences in this specimen translate into the identical CDR3. The rearrangement joins TRBV6-1 to TRBJ1-2, with a tentative D call TRBD1 (5 bases). Germline values: CDR1 MNHNS, CDR2 SASEGT. V was trimmed by 3 bases and J by 0 bases, leaving 8 bases between them. There are 14 residues in the CDR3. CDR3: CASSEWGPNYGYTF. The DNA of the CDR3 is TGTGCCAGCAGTGAGTGGGGACCTAACTATGGCTACACCTTC.

This clone was counted once. The chain combines TRBV2 with TRBJ1-5; D might be TRBD1 (5 bases). CDR1 and CDR2 (germline): SNHLY, FYNNEI. The CDR3 totals 14 residues. V was shortened by 5 bases and J by 7 bases, with 15 bases between the two germline ends. The CDR3 reads CASSPSSGMQPQHF. The CDR3, as DNA: TGTGCCAGCAGTCCAAGCTCAGGGATGCAGCCCCAGCATTTT.

The rearrangement links TRBV6-4 to TRBJ2-6, with D tentatively TRBD2 (5 bases). CDR3 size: 16 residues. Germline loops: CDR1 MRHNA, CDR2 SNTAGT. V was pared by 4 bases and J by 0 bases, with 10 bases between. CDR3 DNA sequence: TGTGCCAGCAGTGGGACTGCAAGCTCTGGGGCCAACGTCCTGACTTTC. Its translation: CASSGTASSGANVLTF.